What follows describes a single TCR beta chain. Its target is not known. Each PCR replicate from the sorted subsets contained about 200 ng DNA, which is tens of thousands of T cell genomes. TCRdb's table, derived via immunoSEQ multiplex PCR, lists solely in-frame clones and lacks some. The table shows roughly 2,000,000 clones, with roughly 95% occurring only once. This sample is drawn from a study of shared clonotypes between healthy human individuals. Study-wide points: Naive subsets tended to show greater estimated richness than memory subsets.

The CDR3 has 14 residues. Germline CDR1 and CDR2: KGHSH and LQKENI. V lost 5 bases and J 2 bases, leaving 13 bases between the germline ends. Naive CD8 populations comprised CD45RO-negative cells positively selected for CCR7, excluding terminally differentiated effector memory CD45RA+ cells. The sample was naive CD8+ T cells sorted from blood. This receptor was identified in a man aged 18-30 years in good health. The chain links TRBV18 to TRBJ2-7; the D gene could be TRBD1 or TRBD2 (5 bases each). The CDR3 is CASSEEQEAYEQYF. The DNA for the CDR3 is TGTGCCAGCTCAGAGGAACAGGAGGCCTACGAGCAGTACTTC.